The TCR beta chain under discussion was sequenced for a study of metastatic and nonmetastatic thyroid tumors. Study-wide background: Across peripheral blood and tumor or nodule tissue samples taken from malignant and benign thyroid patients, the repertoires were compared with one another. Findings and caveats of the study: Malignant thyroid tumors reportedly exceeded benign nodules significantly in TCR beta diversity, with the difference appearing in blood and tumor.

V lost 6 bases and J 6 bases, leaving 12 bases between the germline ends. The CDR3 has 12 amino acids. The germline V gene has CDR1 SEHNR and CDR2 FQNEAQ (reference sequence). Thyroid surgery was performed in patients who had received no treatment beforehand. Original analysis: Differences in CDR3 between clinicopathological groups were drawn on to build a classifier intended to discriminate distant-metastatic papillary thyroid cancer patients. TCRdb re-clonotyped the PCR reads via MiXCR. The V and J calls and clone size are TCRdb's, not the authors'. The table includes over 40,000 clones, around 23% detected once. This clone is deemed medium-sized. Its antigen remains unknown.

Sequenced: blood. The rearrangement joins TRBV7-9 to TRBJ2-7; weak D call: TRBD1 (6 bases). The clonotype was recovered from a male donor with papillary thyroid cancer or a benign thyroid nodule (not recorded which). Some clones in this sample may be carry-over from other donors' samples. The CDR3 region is CASSPGDREQYF. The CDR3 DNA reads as TGTGCCAGCAGTCCAGGGGACCGCGAGCAGTACTTC.